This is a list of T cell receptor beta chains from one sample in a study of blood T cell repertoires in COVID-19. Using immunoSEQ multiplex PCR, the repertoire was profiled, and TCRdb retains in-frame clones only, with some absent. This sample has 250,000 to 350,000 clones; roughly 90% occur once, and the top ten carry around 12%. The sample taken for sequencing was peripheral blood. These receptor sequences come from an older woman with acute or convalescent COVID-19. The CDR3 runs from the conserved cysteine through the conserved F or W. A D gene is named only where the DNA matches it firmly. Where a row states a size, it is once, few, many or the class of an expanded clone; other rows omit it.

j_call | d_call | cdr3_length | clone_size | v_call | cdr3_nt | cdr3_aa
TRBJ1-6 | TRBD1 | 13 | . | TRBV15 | TGTGCCACCAGCCTAGGACAGGCCCCTCTCCTCCACTTT | CATSLGQAPLLHF
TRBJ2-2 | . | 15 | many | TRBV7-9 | TGTGCCAGCAGCATTCTTGGGGCGTTCACCGGGGAGCTGTTTTTT | CASSILGAFTGELFF
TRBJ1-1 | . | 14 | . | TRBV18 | TGTGCCAGCTCACCGGGACACTTGAACACTGAAGCTTTCTTT | CASSPGHLNTEAFF
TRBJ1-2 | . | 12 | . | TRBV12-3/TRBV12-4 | TGTGCCGTACTGCGGGGGCTGGATGGCTACACCTTC | CAVLRGLDGYTF
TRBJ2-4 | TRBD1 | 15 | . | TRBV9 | TGTGCCAGCAGCGTAGTACAGGGGAAGGAAAACATTCAGTACTTC | CASSVVQGKENIQYF
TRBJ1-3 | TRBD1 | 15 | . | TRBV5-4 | TGTGCCAGCAGCTTGGGACAGGGGACAGGAAACACCATATATTTT | CASSLGQGTGNTIYF
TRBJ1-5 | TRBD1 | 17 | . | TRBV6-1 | TGTGCCAGCAGTGAACCTAAGACAGGGCGTAGCAATCAGCCCCAGCATTTT | CASSEPKTGRSNQPQHF
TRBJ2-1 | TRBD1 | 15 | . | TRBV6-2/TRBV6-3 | TGTGCCAGCAGTTACCGGGACAGCTCCTACAATGAGCAGTTCTTC | CASSYRDSSYNEQFF
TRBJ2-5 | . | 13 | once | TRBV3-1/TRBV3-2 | TGTGCCAGCAGGGTATCGACTAGAGAGACCCAGTACTTC | CASRVSTRETQYF
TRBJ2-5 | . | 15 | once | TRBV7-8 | TGTGCCAGCAGCTTAGCGGCGGCTGGCTCGGAGACCCAGTACTTC | CASSLAAAGSETQYF
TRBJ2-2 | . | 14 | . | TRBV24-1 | TGTGCCACCAGTCAAAGCCGCACGGCCGGGGAGCTGTTTTTT | CATSQSRTAGELFF
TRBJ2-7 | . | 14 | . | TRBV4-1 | TGCGCCAGCAGCCAACTACAGGGAGTTTACGAGCAGTACTTC | CASSQLQGVYEQYF
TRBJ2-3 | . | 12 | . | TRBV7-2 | TGTGCCAGCAGTTGGAGTGCAGATACGCAGTATTTT | CASSWSADTQYF
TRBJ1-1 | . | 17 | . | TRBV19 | TGTGCCAGTAGTATCACTATCGGTGTGACGGCGAACACTGAAGCTTTCTTT | CASSITIGVTANTEAFF
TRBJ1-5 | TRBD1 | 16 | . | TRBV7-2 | TGTGCCAGCAGCTTAGACGGACAGGGGGCTTATCAGCCCCAGCATTTT | CASSLDGQGAYQPQHF
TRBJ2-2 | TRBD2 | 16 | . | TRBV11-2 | TGTGCCAGCAGCTGGCCCCTAGCGGGAGTCGGCGGGGAGCTGTTTTTT | CASSWPLAGVGGELFF
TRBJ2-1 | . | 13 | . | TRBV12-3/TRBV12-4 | TGTGCCAGCAGAAGAACTAGGATCAATGAGCAGTTCTTC | CASRRTRINEQFF
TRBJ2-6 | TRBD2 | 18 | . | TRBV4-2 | TGTGCCAGCAGCCCATCGGGGGGGCTCGGATCTGGGGCCAACGTCCTGACTTTC | CASSPSGGLGSGANVLTF
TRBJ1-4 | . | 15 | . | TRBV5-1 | TGCGCCAGCAGCCCGGATTGGGCTGAGAATGAAAAACTGTTTTTT | CASSPDWAENEKLFF
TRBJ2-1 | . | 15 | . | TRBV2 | TGTGCCAGCAGATCGGGGGCTAGCGGATACAATGAGCAGTTCTTC | CASRSGASGYNEQFF
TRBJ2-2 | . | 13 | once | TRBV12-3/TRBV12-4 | TGTGCCAGCAGTTTGAGGGTAACCGGGGAGCTGTTTTTT | CASSLRVTGELFF
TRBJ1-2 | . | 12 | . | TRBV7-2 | TGTGCCAGCAGCTCCGACAGCTATGGCTACACCTTC | CASSSDSYGYTF
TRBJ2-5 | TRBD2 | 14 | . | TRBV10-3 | TGTGCCATCAGTGAGTCGACTAGCGTAAAGACCCAGTACTTC | CAISESTSVKTQYF
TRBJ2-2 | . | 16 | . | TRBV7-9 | TGTGCCAGCAGCTCATCAGGGGGAGGATCAGCCGGGGAGCTGTTTTTT | CASSSSGGGSAGELFF
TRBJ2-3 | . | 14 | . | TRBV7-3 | TGTGCCAGCAGCGGCGGTGTGCGCACAGATACGCAGTATTTT | CASSGGVRTDTQYF
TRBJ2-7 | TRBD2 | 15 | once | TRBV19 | TGTGCCAGTAGCCTCGGGACTAGCGGTAGATACGAGCAGTACTTC | CASSLGTSGRYEQYF
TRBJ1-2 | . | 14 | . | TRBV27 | TGTGCCAGCAGTTTAACCATAGGGGGCTATGGCTACACCTTC | CASSLTIGGYGYTF
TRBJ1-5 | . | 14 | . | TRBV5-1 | TGCGCCAGCAGGCCAGGGGACAGCAATCAGCCCCAGCATTTT | CASRPGDSNQPQHF
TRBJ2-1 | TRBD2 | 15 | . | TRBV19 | TGTGCCAGTAGTCCCGGACTAGCGGGGGTTTTGGAGCAGTTCTTC | CASSPGLAGVLEQFF
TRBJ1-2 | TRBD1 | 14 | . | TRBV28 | TGTGCCAGCAGTTTCCAGGGGGGTAGCTATGGCTACACCTTC | CASSFQGGSYGYTF
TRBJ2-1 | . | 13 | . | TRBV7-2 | TGTGCCAGCAGCTCGAGCTCCTACAATGAGCAGTTCTTC | CASSSSSYNEQFF
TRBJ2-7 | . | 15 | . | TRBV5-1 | TGCGCCAGCACCTTGTCGGGGGGCTTCGGTTACGAGCAGTACTTC | CASTLSGGFGYEQYF
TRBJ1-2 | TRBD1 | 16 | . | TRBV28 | TGTGCCAGCAGTCCCGGGACAGGGGGCTTACGGCGAGGCTACACCTTC | CASSPGTGGLRRGYTF
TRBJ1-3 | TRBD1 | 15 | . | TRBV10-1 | TGCGCCAGCATTCGGACAGGGAGCTCTGGAAACACCATATATTTT | CASIRTGSSGNTIYF
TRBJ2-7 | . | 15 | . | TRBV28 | TGTGCCAGCAGTTTAGGCGGGAAGAGCTCCTACGAGCAGTACTTC | CASSLGGKSSYEQYF
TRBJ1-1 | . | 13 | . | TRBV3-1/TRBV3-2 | TGTGCCAGCAGCCAAACGGGGAACACTGAAGCTTTCTTT | CASSQTGNTEAFF
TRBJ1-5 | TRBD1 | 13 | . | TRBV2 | TGTGCCAGCAGTGAGACAGGGCTTCAGCCCCAGCATTTT | CASSETGLQPQHF
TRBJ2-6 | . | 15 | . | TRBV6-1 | TGTGCCAGCAGTGAAACAGGGTCTGGGGCCAACGTCCTGACTTTC | CASSETGSGANVLTF
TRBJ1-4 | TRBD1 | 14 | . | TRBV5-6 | TGTGCCAGCAGCTTTAGGACAGGGCCCGAAAAACTGTTTTTT | CASSFRTGPEKLFF
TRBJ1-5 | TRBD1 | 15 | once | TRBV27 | TGTGCCAGCAGTTTATCGACAGGGGGAAATCAGCCCCAGCATTTT | CASSLSTGGNQPQHF
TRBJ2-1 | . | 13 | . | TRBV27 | TGTGCCAGCAGATCCAGGAACTACAATGAGCAGTTCTTC | CASRSRNYNEQFF
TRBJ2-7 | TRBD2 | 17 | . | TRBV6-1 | TGTGCCAGCAGTGAACGAAGGGCTGGCGGGGGACCCTACGAGCAGTACTTC | CASSERRAGGGPYEQYF
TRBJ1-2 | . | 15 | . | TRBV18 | TGTGCCAGCTCCCTCGGGGGGGGGCGAGTCTATGGCTACACCTTC | CASSLGGGRVYGYTF
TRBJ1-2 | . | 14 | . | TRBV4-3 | TGCGCCAGCAGCCAAGATCGGGGGGGGTATGGCTACACCTTC | CASSQDRGGYGYTF
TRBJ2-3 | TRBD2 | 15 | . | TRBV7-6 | TGTGCCAGCAGCTTAGCACTAGCGGGGACAGATACGCAGTATTTT | CASSLALAGTDTQYF
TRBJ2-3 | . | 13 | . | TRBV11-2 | TGTGCCAGCAGCCCCACAGGGCCAGATACGCAGTATTTT | CASSPTGPDTQYF
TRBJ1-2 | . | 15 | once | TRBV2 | TGTGCCAGCAGTGAGAGTTGGAGTACTAACTATGGCTACACCTTC | CASSESWSTNYGYTF
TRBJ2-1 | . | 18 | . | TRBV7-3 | TGTGCCAGCAGCTTAAAGATTAGGGAGAAAACCTCCTACAATGAGCAGTTCTTC | CASSLKIREKTSYNEQFF
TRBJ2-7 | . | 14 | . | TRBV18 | TGTGCCAGCTCACCGGGGGGATGGCGCTACGAGCAGTACTTC | CASSPGGWRYEQYF
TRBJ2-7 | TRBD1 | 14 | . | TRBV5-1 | TGCGCCAGCAGCACCGGGACAGGGTACTACGAGCAGTACTTC | CASSTGTGYYEQYF
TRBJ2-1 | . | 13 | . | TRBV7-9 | TGTGCCAGCACCCACGGGGTACTAAATGAGCAGTTCTTC | CASTHGVLNEQFF
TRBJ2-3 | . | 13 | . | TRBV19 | TGTGCCAGTAGTGGGGCGGCGACAGATACGCAGTATTTT | CASSGAATDTQYF
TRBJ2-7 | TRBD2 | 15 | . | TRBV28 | TGTGCCAGCAGTTTACGGACTAGCGGGGGGTACGAGCAGTACTTC | CASSLRTSGGYEQYF
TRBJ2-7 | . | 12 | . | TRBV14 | TGTGCCAGCAGCCAAGGTTCTCGCGAGCAGTACTTC | CASSQGSREQYF
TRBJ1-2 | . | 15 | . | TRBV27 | TGTGCCAGCAGTCCAAGGGGGGGACTAGGCTATGGCTACACCTTC | CASSPRGGLGYGYTF
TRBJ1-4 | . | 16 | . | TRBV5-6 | TGTGCCAGCAGCTTAATTCGTTTGGGCGGGTTATCGGAACTGTTTTTT | CASSLIRLGGLSELFF
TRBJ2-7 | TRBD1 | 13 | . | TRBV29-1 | TGCAGCGTTGTCCCGGACAGGAGCTACGAGCAGTACTTC | CSVVPDRSYEQYF
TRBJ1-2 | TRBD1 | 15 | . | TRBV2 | TGTGCCAGCGGCGGGACAGGGGGCGCTTACTATGGCTACACCTTC | CASGGTGGAYYGYTF